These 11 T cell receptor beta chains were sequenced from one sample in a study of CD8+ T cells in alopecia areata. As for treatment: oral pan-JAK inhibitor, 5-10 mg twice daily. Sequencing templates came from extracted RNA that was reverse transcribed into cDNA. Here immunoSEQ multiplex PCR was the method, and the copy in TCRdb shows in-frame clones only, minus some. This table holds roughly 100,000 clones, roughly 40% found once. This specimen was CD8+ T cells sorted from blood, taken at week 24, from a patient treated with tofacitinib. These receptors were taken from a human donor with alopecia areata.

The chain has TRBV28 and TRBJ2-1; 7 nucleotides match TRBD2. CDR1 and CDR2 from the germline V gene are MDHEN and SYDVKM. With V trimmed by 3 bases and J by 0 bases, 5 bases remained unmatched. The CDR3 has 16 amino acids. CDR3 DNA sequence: TGTGCCAGCAGTTTGCGGGAGCTGAGCTCCTACAATGAGCAGTTCTTC. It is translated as CASSLRELSSYNEQFF.

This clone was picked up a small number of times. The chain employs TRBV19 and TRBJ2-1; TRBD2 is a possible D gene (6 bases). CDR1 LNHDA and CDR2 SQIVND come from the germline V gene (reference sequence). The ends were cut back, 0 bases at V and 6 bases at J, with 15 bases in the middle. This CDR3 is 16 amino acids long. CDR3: CASSIDLAGTLNEQFF. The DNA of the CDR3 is TGTGCCAGTAGTATAGATCTTGCGGGAACCCTCAATGAGCAGTTCTTC.

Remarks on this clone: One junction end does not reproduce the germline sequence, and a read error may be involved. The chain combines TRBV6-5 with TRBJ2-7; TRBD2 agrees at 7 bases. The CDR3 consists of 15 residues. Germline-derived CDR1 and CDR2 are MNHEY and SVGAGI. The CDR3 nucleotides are TGTGCCAGCAGCTACTCCCCTAGCGGCTCCTACGAGCAGTACTTC. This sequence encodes CASSYSPSGSYEQYF.

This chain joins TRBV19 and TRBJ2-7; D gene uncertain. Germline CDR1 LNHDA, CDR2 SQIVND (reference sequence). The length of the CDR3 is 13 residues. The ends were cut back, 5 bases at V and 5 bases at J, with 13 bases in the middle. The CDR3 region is CASSSSHFNEQYF. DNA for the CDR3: TGTGCCAGTAGTTCCTCCCACTTTAACGAGCAGTACTTC. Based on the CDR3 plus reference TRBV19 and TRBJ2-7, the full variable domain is DGGITQSPKYLFRKEGQNVTLSCEQNLNHDAMYWYRQDPGQGLRLIYYSQIVNDFQKGDIAEGYSVSREKKESFPLTVTSAQKNPTAFYLCASSSSHFNEQYFGPGTRLTVT.

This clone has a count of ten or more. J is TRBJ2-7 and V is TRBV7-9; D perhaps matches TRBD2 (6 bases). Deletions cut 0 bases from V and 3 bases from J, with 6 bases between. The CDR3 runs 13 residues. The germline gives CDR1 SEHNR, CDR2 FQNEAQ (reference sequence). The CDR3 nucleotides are TGTGCCAGCAGCTTAGCGGGGGGCTACGAGCAGTACTTC. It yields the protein CASSLAGGYEQYF.

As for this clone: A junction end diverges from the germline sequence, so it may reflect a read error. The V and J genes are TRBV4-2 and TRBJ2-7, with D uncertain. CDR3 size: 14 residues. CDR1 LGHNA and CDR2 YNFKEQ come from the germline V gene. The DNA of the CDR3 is TGTGCCAGCAGCCAAGAATGGGCCACCTCCGACACCTCCTTC. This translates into CASSQEWATSDTSF.

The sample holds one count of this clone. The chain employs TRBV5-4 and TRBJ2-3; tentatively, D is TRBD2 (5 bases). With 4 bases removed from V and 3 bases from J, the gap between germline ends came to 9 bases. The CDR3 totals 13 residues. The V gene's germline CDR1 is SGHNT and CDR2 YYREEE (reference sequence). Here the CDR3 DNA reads TGTGCCAGCAGCGTCCGGGGTACAGATACGCAGTATTTT. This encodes CASSVRGTDTQYF.

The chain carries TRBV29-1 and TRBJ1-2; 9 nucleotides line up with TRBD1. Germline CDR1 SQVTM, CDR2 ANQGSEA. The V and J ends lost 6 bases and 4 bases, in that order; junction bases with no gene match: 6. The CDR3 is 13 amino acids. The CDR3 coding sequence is TGCAGCGTCTTAGGACAGGGGACCTATGGCTACACCTTC. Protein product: CSVLGQGTYGYTF.

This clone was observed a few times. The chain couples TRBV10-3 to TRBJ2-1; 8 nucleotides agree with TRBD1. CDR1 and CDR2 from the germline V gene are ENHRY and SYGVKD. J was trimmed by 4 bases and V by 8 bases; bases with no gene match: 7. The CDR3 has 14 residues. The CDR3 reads CAIGTGTGYNEQFF. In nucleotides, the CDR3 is TGTGCCATCGGGACCGGGACAGGTTACAATGAGCAGTTCTTC.

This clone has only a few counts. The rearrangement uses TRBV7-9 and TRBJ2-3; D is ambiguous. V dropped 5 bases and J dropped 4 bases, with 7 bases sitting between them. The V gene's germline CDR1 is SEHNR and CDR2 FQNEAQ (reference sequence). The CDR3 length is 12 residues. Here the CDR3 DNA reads TGTGCCAGCAGCGTACATGCAGATACGCAGTATTTT. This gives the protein CASSVHADTQYF.

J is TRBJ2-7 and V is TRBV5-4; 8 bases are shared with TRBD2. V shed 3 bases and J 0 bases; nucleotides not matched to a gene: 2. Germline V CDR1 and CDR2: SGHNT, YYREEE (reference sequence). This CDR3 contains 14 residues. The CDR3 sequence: CASSWAGGSYEQYF. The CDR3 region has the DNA TGTGCCAGCAGCTGGGCGGGAGGCTCCTACGAGCAGTACTTC.